A selection of T cell receptor beta chains follows, all from one sample in a study of T cells in Graves' hyperthyroidism and ophthalmopathy. MiXCR, run by TCRdb on the multiplex PCR reads, gives a single entry per CDR3 protein. The sample holds around 570,000 distinct CDR3 sequences, around 20% seen once. Source material: blood. The receptors stem from a man aged 40-49 years with Graves' ophthalmopathy. The CDR3 runs from the conserved cysteine through the conserved F or W. Fields, in order: J gene, D gene, clone size, V gene, CDR3 DNA, CDR3 protein. D genes are given only for firm matches. Some rows have no size entry. The others give once, few or many, or a class for an expanded clone.

j_gene: TRBJ2-3
d_gene: NA
abundance: few
v_gene: TRBV6-1
CDR3nt: TGTGCCAGCAGTGATGGGTTGGGGGGGGCCACAGATACGCAGTATTTT
CDR3aa: CASSDGLGGATDTQYF

j_gene: TRBJ2-3
d_gene: NA
abundance: NA
v_gene: TRBV4-2
CDR3nt: TGTGCCAGCAGCCCGACGATCAGCACAGATACGCAGTATTTT
CDR3aa: CASSPTISTDTQYF

j_gene: TRBJ2-3
d_gene: TRBD1
abundance: many
v_gene: TRBV12-3/TRBV12-4
CDR3nt: TGTGCCAGCAGTACGTGGGACAGGGGAACAGATACGCAGTATTTT
CDR3aa: CASSTWDRGTDTQYF

j_gene: TRBJ1-6
d_gene: NA
abundance: few
v_gene: TRBV28
CDR3nt: TGTGCCAGCAGATCGGAGGGGGGGGGTACTTATTCACCCCTCCACTTT
CDR3aa: CASRSEGGGTYSPLHF

j_gene: TRBJ2-2
d_gene: TRBD1
abundance: many
v_gene: TRBV5-1
CDR3nt: TGCGCCAGCAGCGCGGGACAGGGGATCGGGGAGCTGTTTTTT
CDR3aa: CASSAGQGIGELFF

j_gene: TRBJ2-7
d_gene: NA
abundance: many
v_gene: TRBV6-1
CDR3nt: TGTGCCAGCAGTGTGACAGGAATGACCTACGAGCAGTACTTC
CDR3aa: CASSVTGMTYEQYF

j_gene: TRBJ1-5
d_gene: NA
abundance: NA
v_gene: TRBV10-2
CDR3nt: TGCGCCAGCATGGGGCAGGGGAGCAATCAGCCCCAGCATTTT
CDR3aa: CASMGQGSNQPQHF

j_gene: TRBJ2-7
d_gene: TRBD2
abundance: NA
v_gene: TRBV5-1
CDR3nt: TGCGCCAGCAGCCAGGGACTAGCGGGCCAGATATCCTACGAGCAGTACTTC
CDR3aa: CASSQGLAGQISYEQYF

j_gene: TRBJ1-2
d_gene: NA
abundance: many
v_gene: TRBV3-1
CDR3nt: TGTGCCAGCAGCCATTCCGGGACGGATGGCTACACCTTC
CDR3aa: CASSHSGTDGYTF

j_gene: TRBJ2-7
d_gene: NA
abundance: NA
v_gene: TRBV27
CDR3nt: TGTGCCAGCATCGACGGAAGAGGCGAGCAGTACTTC
CDR3aa: CASIDGRGEQYF

j_gene: TRBJ2-1
d_gene: TRBD2
abundance: NA
v_gene: TRBV3-1
CDR3nt: TGTGCCAGCAGCCAAGATGGAGGGCTAGCGGCTACCGCCTGGAGGGGCAATGAGCAGTTCTTC
CDR3aa: CASSQDGGLAATAWRGNEQFF

j_gene: TRBJ2-5
d_gene: TRBD2
abundance: many
v_gene: TRBV30
CDR3nt: TGTGCCTGGAGTAAAGGACTAGCGGGGCAAGAGACCCAGTACTTC
CDR3aa: CAWSKGLAGQETQYF

j_gene: TRBJ2-1
d_gene: TRBD2
abundance: few
v_gene: TRBV6-1
CDR3nt: TGTGCCAGCAGTGAAGTGGCGGGGGGCGGGGGGGGGTACAAAAATGAGCAGTTCTTC
CDR3aa: CASSEVAGGGGGYKNEQFF

j_gene: TRBJ2-7
d_gene: NA
abundance: NA
v_gene: TRBV9
CDR3nt: TGTGCCAGCAGCGTAGCTGGGACTCTTGACTACGAGCAGTACTTC
CDR3aa: CASSVAGTLDYEQYF

j_gene: TRBJ1-1
d_gene: NA
abundance: NA
v_gene: TRBV29-1
CDR3nt: TGCAGCGTTAATTATTCCGGTAGTAAGGGGAACACTGAAGCTTTCTTT
CDR3aa: CSVNYSGSKGNTEAFF

j_gene: TRBJ2-3
d_gene: TRBD2
abundance: many
v_gene: TRBV6-1
CDR3nt: TGTGCCAGCAGTTACAGCGGGGGAGGGACAGATACGCAGTATTTT
CDR3aa: CASSYSGGGTDTQYF

j_gene: TRBJ1-4
d_gene: NA
abundance: NA
v_gene: TRBV12-3/TRBV12-4
CDR3nt: TGTGCCAGCAGTCCCCCCGAGGGGGGTTCTCATGAAAAACTGTTTTTT
CDR3aa: CASSPPEGGSHEKLFF

j_gene: TRBJ2-1
d_gene: TRBD2
abundance: many
v_gene: TRBV7-2
CDR3nt: TGTGCCAGCAGCTTGCGGGGACTAGCGGGGGGCCCAAGCTCCTACAATGAGCAGTTCTTC
CDR3aa: CASSLRGLAGGPSSYNEQFF

j_gene: TRBJ2-6
d_gene: TRBD1
abundance: NA
v_gene: TRBV6-1
CDR3nt: TGTGCCAGCACAGGGGGCGCTTCTGGGGCCAACGTCCTGACTTTC
CDR3aa: CASTGGASGANVLTF

j_gene: TRBJ1-1
d_gene: NA
abundance: once
v_gene: TRBV20-1
CDR3nt: TGCAGTGCCCGGCGGAGGGAGAACACTGAAGCTTTCTTT
CDR3aa: CSARRRENTEAFF

j_gene: TRBJ2-2
d_gene: TRBD2
abundance: few
v_gene: TRBV5-1
CDR3nt: TGCGCCAGCAGCACCGGGACTAGCGGGCCCGGGGAGCTGTTTTTT
CDR3aa: CASSTGTSGPGELFF

j_gene: TRBJ2-7
d_gene: TRBD2
abundance: many
v_gene: TRBV20-1
CDR3nt: TGCAGTGCTAGAGAGGCACTAGCGGTATATTACGAGCAGTACTTC
CDR3aa: CSAREALAVYYEQYF

j_gene: TRBJ2-7
d_gene: NA
abundance: few
v_gene: TRBV6-1
CDR3nt: TGTGCCAGCAGGACCGGGACGGCCACCTACGAGCAGTACTTC
CDR3aa: CASRTGTATYEQYF

j_gene: TRBJ1-1
d_gene: NA
abundance: many
v_gene: TRBV30
CDR3nt: TGTGCCTGGATTAAGGGGCGAACTGAAGCTTTCTTT
CDR3aa: CAWIKGRTEAFF

j_gene: TRBJ2-3
d_gene: NA
abundance: many
v_gene: TRBV2
CDR3nt: TGTGCCAGCAGTGAAGGAGGATTAGCCGCAGATACGCAGTATTTT
CDR3aa: CASSEGGLAADTQYF

j_gene: TRBJ2-1
d_gene: NA
abundance: many
v_gene: TRBV2
CDR3nt: TGTGCCAGCAGTGTGCCCAAAAGCTCCTACAATGAGCAGTTCTTC
CDR3aa: CASSVPKSSYNEQFF

j_gene: TRBJ2-3
d_gene: TRBD2
abundance: NA
v_gene: TRBV15
CDR3nt: TGTGCCACCAGCCCGGGCGGGCTAGCGGGAGGCACAGATACGCAGTATTTT
CDR3aa: CATSPGGLAGGTDTQYF

j_gene: TRBJ1-2
d_gene: NA
abundance: NA
v_gene: TRBV7-9
CDR3nt: TGTGCCAGCAGCTTAACATCGGCCTATGGCTACACCTTC
CDR3aa: CASSLTSAYGYTF

j_gene: TRBJ2-1
d_gene: TRBD2
abundance: many
v_gene: TRBV2
CDR3nt: TGTGCCAGCGTCGGACTAGCGGGCACCTACAATGAGCAGTTCTTC
CDR3aa: CASVGLAGTYNEQFF

j_gene: TRBJ2-7
d_gene: NA
abundance: NA
v_gene: TRBV20-1
CDR3nt: TGCAGTGCCAAAAAGGGAAGCGAGCAGTACTTC
CDR3aa: CSAKKGSEQYF

j_gene: TRBJ2-1
d_gene: TRBD2
abundance: few
v_gene: TRBV19
CDR3nt: TGTGCCAGTAGTATTTTCGGGGGGTCGGGTGAGCAGTTCTTC
CDR3aa: CASSIFGGSGEQFF

j_gene: TRBJ2-3
d_gene: NA
abundance: NA
v_gene: TRBV9
CDR3nt: TGTGCCAGCAGCGTAGCCTCGGGGGATGGGACAGATACGCAGTATTTT
CDR3aa: CASSVASGDGTDTQYF

j_gene: TRBJ2-4
d_gene: NA
abundance: few
v_gene: TRBV20-1
CDR3nt: TGCAGTGCTAGAGATCCCAAGGACAGAAAAAACATTCAGTACTTC
CDR3aa: CSARDPKDRKNIQYF

j_gene: TRBJ1-5
d_gene: TRBD1
abundance: NA
v_gene: TRBV12-3/TRBV12-4
CDR3nt: TGTGCCAGCAACGACAGGGGGTCTGATCAGCCCCAGCATTTT
CDR3aa: CASNDRGSDQPQHF

j_gene: TRBJ1-4
d_gene: NA
abundance: many
v_gene: TRBV18
CDR3nt: TGTGCCAGCTCACCACCGATTACAGCAAATGAAAAACTGTTTTTT
CDR3aa: CASSPPITANEKLFF

j_gene: TRBJ2-5
d_gene: TRBD2
abundance: NA
v_gene: TRBV9
CDR3nt: TGTGCCAGCAGCCCGCCATCTAGCGGGAGTGAGACCCAGTACTTC
CDR3aa: CASSPPSSGSETQYF

j_gene: TRBJ1-1
d_gene: NA
abundance: few
v_gene: TRBV4-1
CDR3nt: TGCGCCAGCAGCCAAGATCTTACAACCGCCGAAGCTTTCTTT
CDR3aa: CASSQDLTTAEAFF

j_gene: TRBJ2-2
d_gene: NA
abundance: NA
v_gene: TRBV5-4
CDR3nt: TGTGCCAGCAGCTGGAGGACATCGTACACCGGGGAGCTGTTTTTT
CDR3aa: CASSWRTSYTGELFF

j_gene: TRBJ1-2
d_gene: TRBD1
abundance: NA
v_gene: TRBV20-1
CDR3nt: TGCAGTGCTAGCGACAGGGCATATGGCTACACCTTC
CDR3aa: CSASDRAYGYTF

j_gene: TRBJ1-6
d_gene: TRBD1
abundance: few
v_gene: TRBV3-1
CDR3nt: TGTGCCAGCAGCGCGGGACAGGGTAATTCACCCCTCCACTTT
CDR3aa: CASSAGQGNSPLHF

j_gene: TRBJ2-2
d_gene: NA
abundance: NA
v_gene: TRBV7-8
CDR3nt: TGTGCCAGCAGTTTATTTGCGGGGGAGCTGTTTTTT
CDR3aa: CASSLFAGELFF

j_gene: TRBJ2-7
d_gene: TRBD2
abundance: many
v_gene: TRBV10-3
CDR3nt: TGTGCCTCCGGAGCGGGAGGGCCATACGAGCAGTACTTC
CDR3aa: CASGAGGPYEQYF

j_gene: TRBJ1-4
d_gene: TRBD1
abundance: NA
v_gene: TRBV5-6
CDR3nt: TGTGCCAGCAGCTACGGACAGGGTGGTGAAAAACTGTTTTTT
CDR3aa: CASSYGQGGEKLFF

j_gene: TRBJ2-3
d_gene: NA
abundance: few
v_gene: TRBV5-1
CDR3nt: TGCGCCAGCAGCTTGGTAGAAGGGGACCCGGATACGCAGTATTTT
CDR3aa: CASSLVEGDPDTQYF

j_gene: TRBJ2-3
d_gene: TRBD2
abundance: many
v_gene: TRBV28
CDR3nt: TGTGCCAGCAGCCGTCAAAGCGGGAGGGCCGGAGATACGCAGTATTTT
CDR3aa: CASSRQSGRAGDTQYF

j_gene: TRBJ1-2
d_gene: NA
abundance: many
v_gene: TRBV30
CDR3nt: TGTGCCTGGAGTATGGATAACTATGGCTACACCTTC
CDR3aa: CAWSMDNYGYTF

j_gene: TRBJ2-1
d_gene: NA
abundance: few
v_gene: TRBV4-2
CDR3nt: TGTGCCAGCAGCCAGTCCGGGCGGCCCTCCTACAATGAGCAGTTCTTC
CDR3aa: CASSQSGRPSYNEQFF

j_gene: TRBJ2-3
d_gene: NA
abundance: NA
v_gene: TRBV11-3
CDR3nt: TGTGCCAGCAGCCAAGTCCCGGAGGGTGCGCAGTATTTT
CDR3aa: CASSQVPEGAQYF

j_gene: TRBJ2-1
d_gene: NA
abundance: NA
v_gene: TRBV28
CDR3nt: TGTGCCAGTGTGAAGACTAGAGTCACCAATGAGCAGTTCTTC
CDR3aa: CASVKTRVTNEQFF

j_gene: TRBJ1-1
d_gene: NA
abundance: few
v_gene: TRBV6-1
CDR3nt: TGTGCCAGCACCCCAGGGCCCCAGGGCACTGAAGCTTTCTTT
CDR3aa: CASTPGPQGTEAFF

j_gene: TRBJ2-1
d_gene: TRBD1
abundance: many
v_gene: TRBV7-2
CDR3nt: TGTGCCAGCGGACAGGGTCGGCACAATGAGCAGTTCTTC
CDR3aa: CASGQGRHNEQFF

j_gene: TRBJ1-1
d_gene: TRBD1
abundance: NA
v_gene: TRBV14
CDR3nt: TGTGCCACCTCTTACTCAGACAGGGGGCAAATAACTGAAGCTTTCTTT
CDR3aa: CATSYSDRGQITEAFF

j_gene: TRBJ2-1
d_gene: TRBD2
abundance: few
v_gene: TRBV11-2
CDR3nt: TGCGCCAGCAGCTTAAATGGTGAGGGAAGCGGGGGATACAATGAGCAGTTCTTC
CDR3aa: CASSLNGEGSGGYNEQFF

j_gene: TRBJ1-2
d_gene: NA
abundance: NA
v_gene: TRBV12-3/TRBV12-4
CDR3nt: TGTGCCAGCAGTTTAAGGGGGATGGGCTATGGCTACACCTTC
CDR3aa: CASSLRGMGYGYTF

j_gene: TRBJ2-5
d_gene: NA
abundance: many
v_gene: TRBV28
CDR3nt: TGTGCCAGCAATCAACGGGGCAGGGACCAAGAGACCCAGTACTTC
CDR3aa: CASNQRGRDQETQYF

j_gene: TRBJ1-2
d_gene: TRBD1
abundance: NA
v_gene: TRBV6-2/TRBV6-3
CDR3nt: TGTGCCAGCGAAAGACAGGGAAGGCTCTTCAGTGGTGGCTACACCTTC
CDR3aa: CASERQGRLFSGGYTF

j_gene: TRBJ2-7
d_gene: TRBD2
abundance: few
v_gene: TRBV6-1
CDR3nt: TGTGCCACCGCTCAATTTAGCGGGAGCGCCTACGAGCAGTACTTC
CDR3aa: CATAQFSGSAYEQYF